The 10 T cell receptor beta chains below come from one sample, sequenced in a study of shared clonotypes between healthy human individuals. Generated by immunoSEQ multiplex PCR, the TCRdb table keeps only in-frame clones and is missing some. There are around 750,000 clones in the sample; about 74% occur only once, and approximately 1.8% lies in the top ten. Specimen: memory CD4+ T cells sorted from blood. Subset in this sample: CD45RA-negative fraction. The source of these receptors is a woman aged 25 to 39 in good health.

This sequence joins TRBV4-2 and TRBJ2-2; 10 bases are shared with TRBD1. J lost 0 bases, V lost 4 bases, and 2 bases had no gene match. This CDR3 region has 16 residues. CDR1 and CDR2 from the germline V gene are LGHNA and YNFKEQ. As DNA, the CDR3 is TGTGCCAGCAGCCTTGGACAGGGGGCGAACACCGGGGAGCTGTTTTTT. Translation gives CASSLGQGANTGELFF.

V and J are TRBV2 and TRBJ2-5; possibly TRBD1 for D (5 bases). The CDR3 length is 14 residues. Germline V CDR1 and CDR2: SNHLY, FYNNEI. The germline V and J ends were trimmed by 7 bases and 5 bases, with 17 bases remaining between them. Here the CDR3 reads CASNDQGRRETQYF. The CDR3 bases are TGTGCCAGCAATGATCAGGGAAGAAGGGAGACCCAGTACTTC.

The CDR3 spells CASSTTGTAGNTIYF. Written as DNA, the CDR3 is TGTGCCAGCTCAACGACCGGGACGGCAGGAAACACCATATATTTT. The J gene is TRBJ1-3, the V gene TRBV7-9, with D possibly TRBD1 on 5 matching bases. CDR3 length: 15 residues. V was clipped by 8 bases and J by 4 bases, with 18 bases between them. Germline CDR1 is SEHNR and CDR2 is FQNEAQ (reference sequence).

The chain recombines TRBV7-9 with TRBJ2-7, with 7 bases lining up with TRBD2. Germline loops: CDR1 SEHNR, CDR2 FQNEAQ (reference sequence). The CDR3 spans 16 residues. V was clipped by 5 bases and J by 2 bases; unmatched bases: 12. Here the CDR3 reads CASSRTNLAVTYEQYF. CDR3 nucleotides: TGTGCCAGCAGCCGTACAAACCTAGCGGTTACCTACGAGCAGTACTTC.

This clone was counted a single time. V usage is TRBV10-2 and J usage is TRBJ2-1; D unclear. Trimming stripped 8 bases from V and 4 bases from J, with 18 bases between. The CDR3 extends over 15 amino acids. The germline CDR1 and CDR2 sequences are WSHSY and SAAADI. The DNA of the CDR3 is TGCGCCAGCCAGAACGGACCCGCCGTTTACAATGAGCAGTTCTTC. It yields the protein CASQNGPAVYNEQFF.

This chain uses TRBV18 with TRBJ2-2, with D maybe TRBD1 (6 bases). V was shortened by 8 bases and J by 2 bases, with 12 bases between the two germline ends. This CDR3 has 14 amino acids. In germline, CDR1 is KGHSH, CDR2 LQKENI. The CDR3 DNA sequence: TGTGCCAGCGCCCGGGACACAAACACCGGGGAGCTGTTTTTT. Translating it yields CASARDTNTGELFF.

The chain combines TRBV28 with TRBJ1-3, with D maybe TRBD1 (5 bases). Germline assignment: CDR1 MDHEN and CDR2 SYDVKM. Trimming shortened V by 3 bases and J by 1 base, and 10 bases separated the two germline ends. The CDR3 sequence is 15 residues long. The DNA of the CDR3 is TGTGCCAGCAGTTTGCATTCAGGGTCTGGAAACACCATATATTTT. This sequence encodes CASSLHSGSGNTIYF.

This clone has just one count. This chain joins TRBV19 and TRBJ1-5; 9 bases agree with TRBD1. In germline, CDR1 is LNHDA, CDR2 SQIVND (reference sequence). The CDR3 consists of 15 residues. J was trimmed by 7 bases and V by 5 bases; bases with no gene match: 9. DNA of the CDR3: TGTGCCAGTAGTCGGGTACAGGGGGCAAGGCAGCCCCAGCATTTT. Amino acids: CASSRVQGARQPQHF.

This clone was detected a few times. The rearrangement links TRBV11-1 to TRBJ1-5; D call uncertain. Germline V gene lookup returns CDR1 SGHAT and CDR2 FQDESV (reference sequence). This CDR3 comprises 13 residues. V lost 1 base and J lost 7, with 8 bases in between. CDR3 protein: CASSLEPGQPQHF. CDR3 DNA: TGTGCCAGCAGCTTAGAGCCCGGACAGCCCCAGCATTTT.

This clone was seen a single time. The V call is TRBV6-4, the J call TRBJ2-1; 9 nucleotides match TRBD2. The CDR3 spans 16 residues. Germline loops: CDR1 MRHNA, CDR2 SNTAGT. V lost 4 bases and J lost 3; bases outside the gene matches: 7. CDR3 sequence: CASSALAGVGYNEQFF. The DNA for the CDR3 is TGTGCCAGCAGTGCCTTAGCGGGAGTTGGCTACAATGAGCAGTTCTTC.